This TCR beta chain was observed in a study of blood T cell repertoires in COVID-19. TCRdb keeps only in-frame clones here, not all; method: immunoSEQ multiplex PCR. The table includes 200,000 to 250,000 clones, around 88% detected once. Sequenced sample: PBMCs or T cells enriched from blood (not recorded which). The clonotype comes from a woman in her forties or fifties with acute COVID-19.

CDR3 bases: TGTGCCAGCAGTTCTACCGGGACAGGGGGTTACGAGCAGTACTTC. Protein: CASSSTGTGGYEQYF. V usage is TRBV28 and J usage is TRBJ2-7, with 11 positions matching TRBD1. The CDR3 length is 15 residues. The trim removed 4 bases at V and 4 bases at J, leaving 6 bases unmatched. Germline lookup yields CDR1 MDHEN and CDR2 SYDVKM.